This section outlines one TCR beta chain sequence together with its context. Amplified TCR beta CDR3 regions came from RNA transcripts. The TCR CDR3 first-round RT-PCR relied on the HTBI primer set. In TCRdb, the multiplex PCR reads were re-called with MiXCR into one record per CDR3 protein. Of around 720,000 distinct CDR3 sequences in the sample, roughly a third are singletons; the top ten hold approximately 31%. The source of the sample is a study of T cells in Graves' hyperthyroidism and ophthalmopathy. Each diagnosis drew on symptoms, thyroxine, TRAb, thyroid ultrasound and orbital computed tomography findings. Fresh peripheral blood, 10 ml, yielded the PBMCs. The sequenced material came from blood. This TCR was sampled from a woman aged 40 to 50 with Graves' hyperthyroidism.

CDR3 bases: TGTGCCAGTAGTCCCCGCGGAAGCCCGACAGATACGCAGTATTTT. Amino acid sequence: CASSPRGSPTDTQYF. The rearrangement joins TRBV19 to TRBJ2-3; no reliable D call. The germline V gene has CDR1 LNHDA and CDR2 SQIVND (reference sequence). The V and J ends lost 5 bases and 3 bases respectively, with 15 bases between them. The CDR3 has 15 residues.